The sequence of this T cell receptor (beta chain) was determined in a study of beta chain features in type 1 diabetes. The overall study: The patients were much like the healthy donors in age, gender and cell yields.

The CDR3 has 14 amino acids. From germline, CDR1 is GTSNPN and CDR2 SVGIG (reference sequence). V lost 6 bases to trimming and J lost 5 bases, with 20 bases between them. Overall study results and limits: Within each of all four CD4+ subsets, Type 1 diabetes patients had TCRB CDR3s that were moderately but significantly shorter. A pattern of fewer insertions and more deletions at VDJ junctions was seen in type 1 diabetes patients. The similarity of naive, central memory and Treg TCRB repertoires appeared greater among patients than among healthy donors.

Purities over 95% were achieved in all sorted populations. The isolated RNA, all of it, was reverse transcribed, so expressed TCRB transcripts were what got sequenced. Libraries were prepared by immunoSEQ multiplex PCR; TCRdb keeps only in-frame clonotypes and omits some of them. The table records about 160,000 clones, roughly 63% of them present only once. To note about this clone: The antigen is undetermined.

Sequenced material: naive CD4+ T cells from blood. The gene calls are TRBV30 and TRBJ2-7; D is perhaps TRBD1 (5 bases). The receptor was derived from a man aged 30-40 years with type 1 diabetes. The CDR3 sequence is CACLSSALGDEQYF. The CDR3 DNA sequence: TGTGCCTGCCTATCTAGTGCTCTAGGGGACGAGCAGTACTTC. Combining the CDR3 with reference TRBV30 and TRBJ2-7 gives the whole variable domain SQTIHQWPATLVQPVGSPLSLECTVEGTSNPNLYWYRQAAGRGLQLLFYSVGIGQISSEVPQNLSASRPQDRQFILSSKKLLLSDSGFYLCACLSSALGDEQYFGPGTRLTVT.